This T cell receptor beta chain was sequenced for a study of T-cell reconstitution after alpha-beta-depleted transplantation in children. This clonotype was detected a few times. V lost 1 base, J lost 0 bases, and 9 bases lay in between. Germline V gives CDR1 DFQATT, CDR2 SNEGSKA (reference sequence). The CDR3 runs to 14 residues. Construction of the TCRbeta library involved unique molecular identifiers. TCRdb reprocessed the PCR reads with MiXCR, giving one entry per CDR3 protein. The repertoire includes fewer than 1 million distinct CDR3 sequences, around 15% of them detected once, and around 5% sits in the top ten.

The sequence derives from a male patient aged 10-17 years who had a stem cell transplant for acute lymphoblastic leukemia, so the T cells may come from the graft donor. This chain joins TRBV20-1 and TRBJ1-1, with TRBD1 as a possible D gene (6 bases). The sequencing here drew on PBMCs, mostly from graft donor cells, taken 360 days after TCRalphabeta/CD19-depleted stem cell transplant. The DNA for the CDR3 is TGCAGTGCTAGAGTAGGGACAATGAACACTGAAGCTTTCTTT. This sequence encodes CSARVGTMNTEAFF.